This T cell receptor (beta chain) was captured in a study of T-cell memory formation after mild COVID-19. General observations from the study: Later expanders leaned CD4+, whereas clones that contracted between day 15 and 85 were balanced CD4/CD8.

The CDR3 is 11 residues long. The germline gives CDR1 SGHTS, CDR2 YDEGEE. V was trimmed by 3 bases and J by 6 bases, leaving 5 bases between them. Worth noting for this clonotype: Antigen unknown.

MiXCR was run by TCRdb on the 5' RACE reads, yielding one entry per CDR3 protein. The data contain more than 200,000 distinct CDR3 sequences, about a sixth of them singletons. The source material was PBMCs or a T cell subset sorted from them (not recorded which). The chain employs TRBV5-8 and TRBJ2-3, with D uncertain. This clonotype was sampled from a man aged 18 to 29 who had mild COVID-19 (a few samples of this study predate the infection). Cell type and time point are not known. CDR3 DNA: TGTGCCAGCAGCTGGCCCGATACGCAGTATTTT. Its protein product is CASSWPDTQYF.